What follows are 28 T cell receptor beta chains derived from one specimen sequenced in a study of T cell changes during pregnancy in multiple sclerosis. The repertoire was sequenced with immunoSEQ multiplex PCR; TCRdb's copy has only in-frame clones and lacks some. Of tens of thousands of clones listed, around 94% are singletons. Sequencing used peripheral blood, obtained before pregnancy. The receptors originated from a female donor with multiple sclerosis, enrolled in a pregnancy study.

The chain is built from TRBV9 and TRBJ1-1; TRBD1 aligns across 8 bases. Trimming took 2 bases from V and 1 from J; bases not matched to a gene: 4. The CDR3 covers 15 residues. From germline, CDR1 is SGDLS and CDR2 YYNGEE. CDR3 region: CASSVYDRGNTEAFF. The CDR3 nucleotides are TGTGCCAGCAGCGTTTACGACAGGGGGAACACTGAAGCTTTCTTT.

The sample holds one count of this clone. V usage is TRBV2 and J usage is TRBJ1-2; D remains unclear. V was shortened by 2 bases and J by 3 bases, with 7 bases between the two germline ends. This CDR3 is 13 amino acids long. Germline V gene data show CDR1 as SNHLY and CDR2 as FYNNEI. CDR3: CASSESGDYGYTF. Here the CDR3 DNA reads TGTGCCAGCAGTGAAAGCGGGGACTATGGCTACACCTTC. Full variable domain (missing parts from reference TRBV2 and TRBJ1-2): EPEVTQTPSHQVTQMGQEVILRCVPISNHLYFYWYRQILGQKVEFLVSFYNNEISEKSEIFDDQFSVERPDGSNFTLKIRSTKLEDSAMYFCASSESGDYGYTFGSGTRLTVV.

The V gene is TRBV28, the J gene TRBJ1-2; no reliable D call. Per germline, CDR1 MDHEN and CDR2 SYDVKM. This CDR3 is built from 14 residues. Deletions cut 3 bases from V and 5 bases from J, with 13 bases between. CDR3 DNA: TGTGCCAGCAGTTTTGGAGCCCGGGGTTATGGCTACACCTTC. Translation: CASSFGARGYGYTF.

This chain joins TRBV5-1 and TRBJ2-5; no reliable D call. The J call may be wrong; the DNA end is better matched by TRBJ2-7. Germline-derived CDR1 and CDR2 are SGHRS and YFSETQ. This CDR3 is 14 amino acids long. CDR3 sequence reads: CASSPDASSYEQYF. CDR3 bases: TGCGCCAGCAGCCCCGACGCTAGCTCCTACGAGCAGTACTTC.

The chain employs TRBV7-9 and TRBJ2-5, with D tentatively TRBD1 (6 bases). V lost 5 bases, J lost 0 bases, and 10 bases lay in between. Germline CDR1 SEHNR, CDR2 FQNEAQ (reference sequence). The CDR3 is 14 amino acids. CDR3 bases: TGTGCCAGCAGCCCAGGACAGTACCAAGAGACCCAGTACTTC. Encoded protein: CASSPGQYQETQYF.

This chain connects TRBV29-1 to TRBJ1-1; the D is unclear. This CDR3 is built from 12 residues. CDR1 is SQVTM and CDR2 is ANQGSEA in the germline V gene. The V gene lost 7 bases and the J gene lost 7 bases, with 16 bases spanning the gap. CDR3 DNA: TGCAGCGCCAATAGTGGCGGCTATGAAGCTTTCTTT. Translating gives CSANSGGYEAFF.

The V gene is TRBV20-1, the J gene TRBJ2-7, with D perhaps TRBD2 (5 bases). V was cut by 1 base and J by 4 bases, with 5 bases left in between. Germline V gene sequence: CDR1 DFQATT, CDR2 SNEGSKA (reference sequence). The CDR3 totals 11 residues. The CDR3 is CSARAGYEQYF. The CDR3 region has the DNA TGCAGTGCTAGAGCGGGATACGAGCAGTACTTC.

This sequence joins TRBV2 and TRBJ2-6; D might be TRBD1 (5 bases). The CDR3 runs 16 residues. Germline V gene data show CDR1 as SNHLY and CDR2 as FYNNEI. V was cut by 5 bases and J by 4 bases, with 15 bases left in between. The CDR3 loop reads CASSPNRLGGANVLTF. The CDR3 nucleotides are TGTGCCAGCAGTCCCAACAGGCTTGGGGGGGCCAACGTCCTGACTTTC.

The chain joins TRBV7-9 to TRBJ2-2; 8 bases are shared with TRBD2. Trimming at V came to 6 bases and at J to 2 bases, leaving 5 bases not matched to a gene. The CDR3 sequence is 15 residues long. Germline CDR1 SEHNR, CDR2 FQNEAQ (reference sequence). CDR3 region: CASRSGTSNTGELFF. CDR3 bases: TGTGCCAGCAGATCCGGGACTAGTAACACCGGGGAGCTGTTTTTT.

This clone has just one count. The rearrangement links TRBV18 to TRBJ2-7; TRBD2 matches 7 bases. There are 14 residues in the CDR3. The junction had 6 bases not matched to a gene; V was cut back by 3 bases and J by 4 bases. Germline values: CDR1 KGHSH, CDR2 LQKENI. In nucleotides, the CDR3 is TGTGCCAGCTCACCCGGGGGGTCCCATTACGAGCAGTACTTC. Translating it yields CASSPGGSHYEQYF.

In its sample, this clone was seen a few times. This chain connects TRBV19 to TRBJ2-7; 7 bases are a match to TRBD1. This CDR3 has 14 amino acids. CDR1 and CDR2 (germline): LNHDA, SQIVND (reference sequence). V shed 5 bases and J 0 bases; nucleotides not matched to a gene: 4. The CDR3 DNA is TGTGCCAGTAGTGGAGACAGGGACTCCTACGAGCAGTACTTC. Its translation is CASSGDRDSYEQYF.

The chain is built from TRBV18 and TRBJ2-5; 8 bases are shared with TRBD1. The V segment lost 5 bases and the J segment 2 bases; nucleotides outside the gene matches: 7. Germline V gives CDR1 KGHSH, CDR2 LQKENI. The CDR3 is made up of 15 amino acids. The CDR3 region is CASSTRTGRQETQYF. Here the CDR3 DNA reads TGTGCCAGCTCAACCCGGACAGGGAGGCAAGAGACCCAGTACTTC.

Note on this clone: One junction end does not reproduce the germline sequence, and a read error may be involved. The chain uses TRBV7-7 and TRBJ2-3, with a tentative D call TRBD2 (6 bases). In germline, CDR1 is SSHAT, CDR2 FNYEAQ (reference sequence). This CDR3 is 15 amino acids long. The CDR3 reads CASSLGGMSTDTQYF. The DNA for the CDR3 is TGTGCTAGCAGCTTAGGAGGGATGAGCACAGATACGCAGTATTTT.

The chain has TRBV11-3 and TRBJ2-2; TRBD1 agrees at 9 bases. The trim removed 7 bases at V and 3 bases at J, leaving 12 bases unmatched. Looked up from germline, CDR1 is SGHNT and CDR2 is YENEEA. This CDR3 contains 17 residues. The CDR3 is CASNRRPGQGYTGELFF. The CDR3 DNA reads as TGTGCCAGCAACCGAAGACCGGGACAGGGTTACACCGGGGAGCTGTTTTTT.

Of note for this clone: The junction departs from germline at one end; a sequencing error may be responsible. V usage is TRBV29-1 and J usage is TRBJ1-2; 9 nucleotides align to TRBD1. CDR3 length equals 13 residues. Germline V CDR1 and CDR2: SQVTM, ANQGSEA. In DNA, the CDR3 is TGCAGCGTCGAAGGACAGGGGATCGGTGGCTACACCTTC. It encodes CSVEGQGIGGYTF.

As DNA, the CDR3 is TGTGCCAGCGCAGGGGTTGCTGAGCAGTTCTTC. Translated: CASAGVAEQFF. This chain links TRBV28 with TRBJ2-1; D may be TRBD1 (6 bases). Trimming left V 8 bases short and J 9 bases short, with 11 bases between. The germline CDR1 and CDR2 sequences are MDHEN and SYDVKM. The CDR3 sequence is 11 residues long.

The chain carries TRBV19 and TRBJ1-1; D uncertain. Looked up from germline, CDR1 is LNHDA and CDR2 is SQIVND (reference sequence). This CDR3 is built from 12 residues. Trimming removed 3 bases from V and 7 bases from J, with 9 bases in between. The CDR3 loop is CASSIVRGEAFF. The CDR3 coding sequence is TGTGCCAGTAGTATCGTCCGGGGTGAAGCTTTCTTT.

This clone has more than one count but fewer than ten. This chain uses TRBV27 with TRBJ1-1, with 8 bases matching TRBD1. Per the germline V gene, CDR1 is MNHEY and CDR2 is SMNVEV (reference sequence). V shed 5 bases and J 1 base; nucleotides not matched to a gene: 3. This CDR3 is built from 14 residues. CDR3 amino acids: CASSKGTGNTEAFF. In DNA, the CDR3 is TGTGCCAGCAGTAAGGGGACAGGGAACACTGAAGCTTTCTTT.

This clone appeared once. The rearrangement links TRBV28 to TRBJ2-5; TRBD1 matches at 12 bases. The germline gives CDR1 MDHEN, CDR2 SYDVKM. The junction had 14 bases not matched to a gene; V was cut back by 5 bases and J by 1 base. The CDR3 loop spans 19 amino acids. CDR3 amino acids: CASSPIYGTGGEGQETQYF. The CDR3 bases are TGTGCCAGCAGTCCGATATATGGGACAGGGGGCGAGGGCCAAGAGACCCAGTACTTC.

The V gene is TRBV15, the J gene TRBJ1-5; TRBD1 is a possible D gene (5 bases). CDR1 is LNHNV, CDR2 YYDKDF, per germline (reference sequence). This CDR3 region has 14 residues. The ends were cut back, 1 base at V and 7 bases at J, with 11 bases in the middle. The CDR3 DNA is TGTGCCACCAGCAGAGCAATCGGGGGACAGCCCCAGCATTTT. This encodes CATSRAIGGQPQHF.

The chain uses TRBV5-1 and TRBJ1-2, with D maybe TRBD1 (5 bases). This CDR3 comprises 16 residues. The V end was cut by 2 bases, the J end by 5 bases, with 19 bases between. Germline lookup yields CDR1 SGHRS and CDR2 YFSETQ. The CDR3 protein is CASSLLPSGGEYGYTF. CDR3 sequence (DNA): TGCGCCAGCAGCTTACTACCCAGCGGGGGTGAGTATGGCTACACCTTC.

The chain joins TRBV2 to TRBJ1-2; D call uncertain. Trimming left V 2 bases short and J 4 bases short, with 14 bases between. Germline lookup yields CDR1 SNHLY and CDR2 FYNNEI. The CDR3 spans 15 residues. The CDR3: CASSEIAGSTYGYTF. The CDR3 DNA reads as TGTGCCAGCAGTGAAATTGCGGGATCTACCTATGGCTACACCTTC.

The chain carries TRBV4-3 and TRBJ2-7, with a tentative D call TRBD2 (6 bases). Trimming removed 0 bases at V and 3 bases at J, with 15 bases between. The length of the CDR3 is 16 residues. The germline V gene has CDR1 LGHNA and CDR2 YSLEER. The CDR3 loop is CASSQEGGAGYYEQYF. CDR3 coding DNA: TGCGCCAGCAGCCAAGAAGGAGGGGCCGGATACTACGAGCAGTACTTC.

The chain couples TRBV9 to TRBJ1-1, with D maybe TRBD1 (6 bases). V was clipped by 3 bases and J by 0 bases, with 9 bases between them. The CDR3 totals 14 residues. Germline CDR1 reads SGDLS; CDR2 reads YYNGEE. The CDR3 spells CASSEGGMNTEAFF. The CDR3 DNA follows: TGTGCCAGCAGCGAGGGGGGGATGAACACTGAAGCTTTCTTT.

This clone was seen only a few times. This chain joins TRBV9 and TRBJ1-3, with TRBD1 identical over 7 bases. Germline CDR1 reads SGDLS; CDR2 reads YYNGEE. CDR3 length: 18 amino acids. The V and J ends lost 6 bases and 0 bases, in that order; junction bases with no gene match: 15. This CDR3 is CASTLSPVAGGSGNTIYF. CDR3 DNA: TGTGCCAGCACCTTAAGCCCTGTGGCAGGGGGCTCTGGAAACACCATATATTTT.

The chain carries TRBV6-6 and TRBJ1-1, with TRBD1 as a possible D gene (5 bases). Trimming shortened V by 8 bases and J by 11 bases, and 24 bases separated the two germline ends. Looked up from germline, CDR1 is MNHNY and CDR2 is SVGAGI (reference sequence). This CDR3 region has 14 residues. The CDR3 protein is CASHADTAGFVAFF. The CDR3 DNA sequence: TGTGCCAGCCATGCGGACACGGCTGGTTTCGTCGCTTTCTTT.

V and J are TRBV28 and TRBJ2-7; D uncertain. CDR1 MDHEN and CDR2 SYDVKM come from the germline V gene. The CDR3 has 12 amino acids. V lost 2 bases, J lost 4 bases, and 6 bases lay in between. CDR3 protein: CASSLVRYEQYF. In DNA form, the CDR3 reads TGTGCCAGCAGTTTAGTTCGGTACGAGCAGTACTTC.

This chain connects TRBV6-1 to TRBJ2-7; D is unclear. Germline-derived CDR1 and CDR2 are MNHNS and SASEGT. V shed 4 bases and J shed 6 bases, with 10 bases lying between them. CDR3 length equals 12 residues. As DNA, the CDR3 is TGTGCCAGCAGTGTATATGGCGGCGAGCAGTACTTC. The encoded protein is CASSVYGGEQYF.